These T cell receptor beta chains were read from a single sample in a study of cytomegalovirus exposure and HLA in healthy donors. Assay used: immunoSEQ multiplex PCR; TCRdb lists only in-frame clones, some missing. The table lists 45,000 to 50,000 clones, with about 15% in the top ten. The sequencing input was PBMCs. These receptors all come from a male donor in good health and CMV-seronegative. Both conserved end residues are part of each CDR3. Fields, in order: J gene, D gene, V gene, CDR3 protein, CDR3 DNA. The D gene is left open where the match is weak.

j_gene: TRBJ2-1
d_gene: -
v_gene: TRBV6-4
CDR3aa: CASSPTDYNEQFF
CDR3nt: TGTGCCAGCAGTCCGACAGACTACAATGAGCAGTTCTTC

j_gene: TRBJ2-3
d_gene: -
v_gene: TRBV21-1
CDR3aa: CASSTSDRGPDDSTDTQYF
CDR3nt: TGTGCCAGCAGCACCTCGGACAGGGGTCCAGACGATAGCACAGATACGCAGTATTTT

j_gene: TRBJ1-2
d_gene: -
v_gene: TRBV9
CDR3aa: CASSVARGSGYTF
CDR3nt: TGTGCCAGCAGCGTAGCTAGGGGGAGTGGCTACACCTTC

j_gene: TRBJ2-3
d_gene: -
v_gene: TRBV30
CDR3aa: CAWSVPLLDTKYF
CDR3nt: TGTGCCTGGAGTGTACCACTTCTAGATACGAAGTATTTT

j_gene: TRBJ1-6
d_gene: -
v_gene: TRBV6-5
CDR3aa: CASSYSSRMGSPLHF
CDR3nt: TGTGCCAGCAGTTACTCGTCGAGGATGGGTTCACCCCTCCACTTT

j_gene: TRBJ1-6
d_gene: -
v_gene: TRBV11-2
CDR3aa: CASSVGQNNSPLHF
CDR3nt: TGTGCCAGCAGCGTTGGACAGAATAATTCACCCCTCCACTTT

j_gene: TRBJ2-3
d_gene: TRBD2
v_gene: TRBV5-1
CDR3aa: CASSQRGPSTDTQYF
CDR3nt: TGCGCCAGCAGCCAGCGGGGGCCCAGCACAGATACGCAGTATTTT

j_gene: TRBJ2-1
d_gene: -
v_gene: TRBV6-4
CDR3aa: CASSLGLDPYNEQFF
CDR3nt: TGTGCCAGCAGTCTGGGACTCGACCCCTACAATGAGCAGTTCTTC

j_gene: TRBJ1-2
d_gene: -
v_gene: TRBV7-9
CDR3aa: CASSLDFEWSYGYTF
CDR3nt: TGTGCCAGCAGCTTAGATTTCGAGTGGAGCTATGGCTACACCTTC

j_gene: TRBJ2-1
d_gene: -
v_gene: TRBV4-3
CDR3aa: CASSQALVELALSSYNEQFF
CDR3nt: TGCGCCAGCAGCCAAGCCCTCGTGGAGCTAGCCCTTAGCTCCTACAATGAGCAGTTCTTC

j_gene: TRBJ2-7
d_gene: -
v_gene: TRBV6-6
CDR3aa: CASRWTERAYEQYF
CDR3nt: TGTGCCAGCAGATGGACCGAGAGGGCCTACGAGCAGTACTTC

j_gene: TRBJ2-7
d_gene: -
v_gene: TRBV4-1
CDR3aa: CASSQVSESAYEQYF
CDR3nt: TGCGCCAGCAGCCAAGTTTCCGAAAGCGCCTACGAGCAGTACTTC

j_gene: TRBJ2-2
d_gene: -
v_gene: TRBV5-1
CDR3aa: CASSLGQTSTGELFF
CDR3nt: TGCGCCAGCAGCCTGGGACAGACTAGCACCGGGGAGCTGTTTTTT

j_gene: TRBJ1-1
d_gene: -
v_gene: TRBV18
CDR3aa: CASSPLRNTEAFF
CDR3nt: TGTGCCAGCTCACCGCTTAGGAACACTGAAGCTTTCTTT

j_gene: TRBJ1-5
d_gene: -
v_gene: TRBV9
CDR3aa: CASSVDGGIGQPQHF
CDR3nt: TGTGCCAGCAGCGTAGATGGGGGCATTGGTCAGCCCCAGCATTTT

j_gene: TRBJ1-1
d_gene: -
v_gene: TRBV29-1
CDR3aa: CSVRGEVAFF
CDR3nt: TGCAGCGTTCGGGGGGAGGTAGCTTTCTTT

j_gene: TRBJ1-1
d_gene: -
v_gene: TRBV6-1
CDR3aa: CASSEDRRGNTEAFF
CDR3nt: TGTGCCAGCAGTGAAGATCGTCGAGGGAACACTGAAGCTTTCTTT

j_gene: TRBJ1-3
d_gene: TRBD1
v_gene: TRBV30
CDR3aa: CAWSTGQDSGNTIYF
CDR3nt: TGTGCCTGGAGTACAGGACAGGACTCTGGAAACACCATATATTTT

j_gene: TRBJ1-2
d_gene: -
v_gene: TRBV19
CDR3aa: CASSIDLDGGYTF
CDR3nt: TGTGCCAGTAGTATAGATCTTGATGGCGGCTACACCTTC

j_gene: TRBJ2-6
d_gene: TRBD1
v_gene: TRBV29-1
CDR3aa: CSAGDRAGANVLTF
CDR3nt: TGCAGCGCCGGCGACAGGGCCGGGGCCAACGTCCTGACTTTC

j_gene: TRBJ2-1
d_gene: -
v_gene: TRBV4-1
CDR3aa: CASSPEAGRFNEQFF
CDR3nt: TGCGCCAGCAGCCCCGAGGCAGGGAGGTTCAATGAGCAGTTCTTC

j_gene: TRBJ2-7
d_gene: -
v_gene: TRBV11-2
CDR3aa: CASSLDFRQGSYEQYF
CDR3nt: TGTGCCAGCAGCTTAGATTTCCGGCAGGGCTCCTACGAGCAGTACTTC

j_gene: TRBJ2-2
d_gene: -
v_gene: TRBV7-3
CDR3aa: CASSLVRGDTGELFF
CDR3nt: TGTGCCAGCAGCTTAGTCAGGGGCGACACCGGGGAGCTGTTTTTT

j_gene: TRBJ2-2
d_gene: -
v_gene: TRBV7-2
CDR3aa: CASSFNRVVGNTGELFF
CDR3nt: TGTGCCAGCAGCTTTAACAGGGTCGTAGGGAACACCGGGGAGCTGTTTTTT

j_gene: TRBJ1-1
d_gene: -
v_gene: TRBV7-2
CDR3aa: CASKKELNTEAFF
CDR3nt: TGTGCCAGCAAGAAGGAGTTGAACACTGAAGCTTTCTTT

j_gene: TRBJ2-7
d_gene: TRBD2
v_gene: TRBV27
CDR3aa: CASSLSGLDKSYEQYF
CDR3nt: TGTGCCAGCAGTTTATCAGGACTAGACAAATCCTACGAGCAGTACTTC

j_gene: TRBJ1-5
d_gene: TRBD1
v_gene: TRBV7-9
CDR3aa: CASSLGQGTQPQHF
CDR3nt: TGTGCCAGCAGCCTGGGACAGGGGACTCAGCCCCAGCATTTT

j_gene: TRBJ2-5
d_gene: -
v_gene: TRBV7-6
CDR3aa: CASSLGRETQYF
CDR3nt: TGTGCCAGCAGCTTAGGCAGAGAGACCCAGTACTTC

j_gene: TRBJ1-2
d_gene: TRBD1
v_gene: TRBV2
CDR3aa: CASRLQGIGYGYTF
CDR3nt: TGTGCCAGCAGACTACAGGGGATCGGCTATGGCTACACCTTC

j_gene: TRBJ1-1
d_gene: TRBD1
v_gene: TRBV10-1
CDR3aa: CASRYRGQVRNTEAFF
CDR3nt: TGCGCCAGCAGATACAGGGGGCAGGTTAGGAACACTGAAGCTTTCTTT

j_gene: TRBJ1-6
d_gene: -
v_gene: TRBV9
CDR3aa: CASSADRPSVFGSPLHF
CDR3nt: TGTGCCAGCAGCGCGGACAGACCGTCGGTTTTCGGTTCACCCCTCCACTTT

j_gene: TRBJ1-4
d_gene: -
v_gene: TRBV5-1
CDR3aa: CASSLASQANEKLFF
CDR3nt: TGCGCCAGCAGCTTGGCTAGCCAGGCGAATGAAAAACTGTTTTTT

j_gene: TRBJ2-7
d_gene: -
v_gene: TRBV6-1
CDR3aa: CASSEVRTYEQYF
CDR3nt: TGTGCCAGCAGTGAGGTGCGGACTTACGAGCAGTACTTC

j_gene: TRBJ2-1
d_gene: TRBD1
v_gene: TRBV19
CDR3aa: CASRGQSSYNEQFF
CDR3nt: TGTGCCAGCCGGGGACAGAGCTCCTACAATGAGCAGTTCTTC

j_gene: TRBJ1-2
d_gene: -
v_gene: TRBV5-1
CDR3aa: CASSLQDSLNGYTF
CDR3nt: TGCGCCAGCAGCCTCCAAGACAGCCTAAATGGCTACACCTTC

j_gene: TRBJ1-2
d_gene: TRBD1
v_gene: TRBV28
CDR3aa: CASSPGQVHGYTF
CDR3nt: TGTGCCAGCAGTCCGGGACAGGTTCATGGCTACACCTTC

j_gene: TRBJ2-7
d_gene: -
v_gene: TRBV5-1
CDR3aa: CASSFRTADSYEQYF
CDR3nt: TGCGCCAGCAGCTTCAGGACAGCAGACTCCTACGAGCAGTACTTC

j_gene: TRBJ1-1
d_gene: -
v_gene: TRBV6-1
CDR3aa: CASRPTGRDTEAFF
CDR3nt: TGTGCCAGCAGGCCAACAGGGAGGGACACTGAAGCTTTCTTT

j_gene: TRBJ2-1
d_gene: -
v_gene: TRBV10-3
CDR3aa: CAISDHRRLNNEQFF
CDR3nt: TGTGCCATCAGTGATCACAGGAGACTGAACAATGAGCAGTTCTTC

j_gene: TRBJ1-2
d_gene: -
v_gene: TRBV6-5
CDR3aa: CASSLGEGGYGYTF
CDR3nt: TGTGCCAGCAGTTTAGGGGAGGGTGGCTATGGCTACACCTTC

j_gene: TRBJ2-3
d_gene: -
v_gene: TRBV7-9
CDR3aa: CASSLVRGLRSDTQYF
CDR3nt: TGTGCCAGCAGCTTAGTCAGGGGTCTTAGAAGCGATACGCAGTATTTT

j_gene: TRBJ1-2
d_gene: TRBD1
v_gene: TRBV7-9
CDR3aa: CASSSRQGLYGYTF
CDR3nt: TGTGCCAGCAGCTCTCGACAGGGCCTCTATGGCTACACCTTC

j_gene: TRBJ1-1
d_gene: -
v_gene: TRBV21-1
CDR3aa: CASSKVKGGMNTEAFF
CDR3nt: TGTGCCAGCAGCAAAGTGAAGGGGGGGATGAACACTGAAGCTTTCTTT

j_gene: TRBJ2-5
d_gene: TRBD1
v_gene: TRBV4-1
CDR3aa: CASSPRWQGVGETQYF
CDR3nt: TGCGCCAGCAGCCCTCGGTGGCAGGGGGTAGGCGAGACCCAGTACTTC

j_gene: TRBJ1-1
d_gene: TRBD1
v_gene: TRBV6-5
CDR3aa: CASSPGQTNTEAFF
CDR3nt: TGTGCCAGCAGCCCGGGACAGACGAACACTGAAGCTTTCTTT

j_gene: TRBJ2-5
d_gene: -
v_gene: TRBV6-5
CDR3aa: CASSYTHGEEYF
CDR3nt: TGTGCCAGCAGTTACACCCACGGGGAGGAGTACTTC

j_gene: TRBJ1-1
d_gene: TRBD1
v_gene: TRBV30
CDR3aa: CAWTPTGASTEAFF
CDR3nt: TGTGCCTGGACCCCGACAGGGGCTAGCACTGAAGCTTTCTTT

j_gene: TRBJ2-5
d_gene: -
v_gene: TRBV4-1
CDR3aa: CASSQDNYRKETQYF
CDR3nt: TGCGCCAGCAGCCAAGACAATTACAGGAAAGAGACCCAGTACTTC

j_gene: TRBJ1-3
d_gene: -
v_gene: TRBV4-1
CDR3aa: CASSQYRDSGNTIYF
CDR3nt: TGCGCCAGCAGCCAATACAGAGACTCTGGAAACACCATATATTTT

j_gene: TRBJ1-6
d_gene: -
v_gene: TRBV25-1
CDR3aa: CASSEHRDYNSPLHF
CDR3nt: TGTGCCAGCAGTGAACACAGGGACTATAATTCACCCCTCCACTTT